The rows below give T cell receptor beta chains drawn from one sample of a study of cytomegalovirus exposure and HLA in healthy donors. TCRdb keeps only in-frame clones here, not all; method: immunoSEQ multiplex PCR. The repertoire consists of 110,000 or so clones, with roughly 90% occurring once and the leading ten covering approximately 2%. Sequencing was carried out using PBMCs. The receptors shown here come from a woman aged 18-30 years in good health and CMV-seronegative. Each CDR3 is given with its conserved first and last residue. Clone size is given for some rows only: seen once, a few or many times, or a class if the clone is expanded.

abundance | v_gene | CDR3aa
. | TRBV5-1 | CASSLYQGMGETQYF
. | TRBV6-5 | CASSRAGGGNTIYF
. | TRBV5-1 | CASSLEWTGGTEAFF
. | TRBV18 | CASSPPSGSSGNTIYF
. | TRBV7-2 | CASSRAGSSYNEQFF
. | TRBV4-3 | CASSRGDRELYTQYF
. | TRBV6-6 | CASSYDRVNSPLHF
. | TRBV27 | CASSFDKGFIYEQYF
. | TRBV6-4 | CASSREVGAEAFF
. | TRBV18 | CASSPMGTGYEQYF
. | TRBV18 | CASSPGEDQPQHF
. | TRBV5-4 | CASSWGTGMNIQYF
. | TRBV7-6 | CASSPGQGNEQYF
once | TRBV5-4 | CASSSSGVYNEQFF
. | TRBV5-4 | CASSATSGGAQETQYF
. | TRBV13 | CASRPPSGSYNEQFF
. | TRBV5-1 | CASSLAGTGAEAFF
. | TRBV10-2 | CASSVSSSHEQYF
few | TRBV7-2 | CASSTQGGRAGEQYF
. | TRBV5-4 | CASSLSGHQETQYF
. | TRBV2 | CASLVGGETQYF
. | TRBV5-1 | CASSGGLYTDTQYF
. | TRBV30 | CAWGGSRPYF
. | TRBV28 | CASSGALNEKLFF
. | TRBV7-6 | CASSLPTSGGYNEQFF
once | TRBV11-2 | CASSFLAGTLNTEAFF
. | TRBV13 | CASSHRTTGNTIYF
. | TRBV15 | CATSIAGSSYNEQFF
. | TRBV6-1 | CASRTSGTTGELFF
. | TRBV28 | CATSTAGERTDTQYF
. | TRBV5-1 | CASSLGTGVNQPQHF
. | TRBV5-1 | CASSLGTSGIDEQFF
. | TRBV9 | CASSSRDSVYTEAFF
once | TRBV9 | CASSVVPLNEQFF
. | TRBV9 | CASSAAGQGLEATEAFF
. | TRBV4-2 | CASSQRTGVYGYTF
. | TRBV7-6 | CASSSSVNTEAFF
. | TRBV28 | CATSFMEGRGNEQFF
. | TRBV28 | CASRQGGNSNQPQHF
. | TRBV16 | CASSQRQGNSPLHF
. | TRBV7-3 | CASSRGATFTDTQYF